What follows is one T cell receptor (beta chain) and its context. The entry originates in a study of T cell changes during pregnancy in multiple sclerosis. Data came from immunoSEQ multiplex PCR; TCRdb stores just in-frame clones and leaves some out. The sample comprises just under 45,000 clones, more than 90% of which are singletons, and more than 0.55% rests with the top ten. The CDR3 contains 15 residues. The J segment lost 7 bases and the V segment lost 5 bases, leaving 12 bases of the junction unmatched. In germline, CDR1 is LNHDA, CDR2 SQIVND (reference sequence). The receptor's source is a female donor with multiple sclerosis, enrolled in a pregnancy study. The rearrangement uses TRBV19 and TRBJ2-5; TRBD1 agrees at 8 bases. The material sequenced was CD4+ T cells from peripheral blood mononuclear cells, taken in the first trimester of pregnancy. This chain's CDR3 is CASSPGTGERGTQYF. CDR3 bases: TGTGCCAGTAGTCCGGGGACAGGCGAACGGGGGACCCAGTACTTC. Variable domain in full (rest from reference TRBV19 and TRBJ2-5): DGGITQSPKYLFRKEGQNVTLSCEQNLNHDAMYWYRQDPGQGLRLIYYSQIVNDFQKGDIAEGYSVSREKKESFPLTVTSAQKNPTAFYLCASSPGTGERGTQYFGPGTRLLVL.